A selection of T cell receptor beta chains follows, all from one sample in a study of cytomegalovirus exposure and HLA in healthy donors. Using immunoSEQ multiplex PCR, the repertoire was profiled, and TCRdb retains in-frame clones only, with some absent. This sample has 130,000 or so clones, with 60% to 85% found just once. Sequencing used PBMCs. Receptor source: a young woman in good health and CMV-seronegative. Both conserved end residues are part of each CDR3. The D gene is left open where the match is weak. Where a row states a size, it is once, few, many or the class of an expanded clone; other rows omit it.

clone size: few
D gene: NA
V gene: TRBV7-2
J gene: TRBJ2-1
CDR3 protein: CASSFRGGSGAVLFF
CDR3 DNA: TGTGCCAGCAGCTTTCGGGGTGGTAGCGGTGCCGTCCTGTTCTTC

clone size: NA
D gene: NA
V gene: TRBV5-6
J gene: TRBJ2-2
CDR3 protein: CASSSSTLAHTGELFF
CDR3 DNA: TGTGCCAGCAGCTCTTCGACTCTAGCGCACACCGGGGAGCTGTTTTTT

clone size: NA
D gene: NA
V gene: TRBV4-1
J gene: TRBJ2-1
CDR3 protein: CASSLLSGEKQFF
CDR3 DNA: TGCGCCAGCAGCCTCCTTAGTGGGGAGAAGCAGTTCTTC

clone size: NA
D gene: NA
V gene: TRBV4-1
J gene: TRBJ1-1
CDR3 protein: CASSQRTGMNTEAFF
CDR3 DNA: TGCGCCAGCAGCCAACGGACTGGGATGAACACTGAAGCTTTCTTT

clone size: NA
D gene: TRBD1
V gene: TRBV9
J gene: TRBJ1-4
CDR3 protein: CASSKTGEANEKLFF
CDR3 DNA: TGTGCCAGCAGCAAAACAGGGGAGGCTAATGAAAAACTGTTTTTT

clone size: NA
D gene: NA
V gene: TRBV5-1
J gene: TRBJ2-7
CDR3 protein: CASSLGGYEQYF
CDR3 DNA: TGCGCCAGCAGCTTGGGAGGCTACGAGCAGTACTTC

clone size: NA
D gene: TRBD2
V gene: TRBV7-2
J gene: TRBJ2-7
CDR3 protein: CASTSLAASYEQYF
CDR3 DNA: TGTGCCAGCACCTCACTAGCGGCATCATACGAGCAGTACTTC

clone size: few
D gene: NA
V gene: TRBV6-1
J gene: TRBJ2-7
CDR3 protein: CASQYFPGEQYF
CDR3 DNA: TGTGCCAGCCAATATTTTCCCGGCGAGCAGTACTTC

clone size: NA
D gene: NA
V gene: TRBV5-6
J gene: TRBJ2-3
CDR3 protein: CASRGNRGRDTQYF
CDR3 DNA: TGTGCCAGCAGAGGGAATAGGGGTAGAGATACGCAGTATTTT

clone size: NA
D gene: NA
V gene: TRBV7-8
J gene: TRBJ1-1
CDR3 protein: CASSLAGGGLTEAFF
CDR3 DNA: TGTGCCAGCAGCTTAGCGGGAGGAGGGTTGACTGAAGCTTTCTTT

clone size: NA
D gene: NA
V gene: TRBV5-1
J gene: TRBJ2-7
CDR3 protein: CASSLAAVGYEQYF
CDR3 DNA: TGCGCCAGCAGCTTGGCAGCGGTGGGGTACGAGCAGTACTTC

clone size: NA
D gene: TRBD1
V gene: TRBV6-5
J gene: TRBJ2-7
CDR3 protein: CASSYRAGGYEQYF
CDR3 DNA: TGTGCCAGCAGTTATCGGGCAGGGGGTTACGAGCAGTACTTC

clone size: NA
D gene: TRBD2
V gene: TRBV30
J gene: TRBJ2-3
CDR3 protein: CAWSGLAQTSTDTQYF
CDR3 DNA: TGTGCCTGGAGTGGACTAGCGCAAACTAGCACAGATACGCAGTATTTT

clone size: once
D gene: NA
V gene: TRBV4-1
J gene: TRBJ2-6
CDR3 protein: CASSPPSRGSGANVLTF
CDR3 DNA: TGCGCCAGCAGCCCCCCCTCCAGGGGATCGGGGGCCAACGTCCTGACTTTC

clone size: NA
D gene: NA
V gene: TRBV5-1
J gene: TRBJ1-1
CDR3 protein: CASSLWGLDRSGTEAFF
CDR3 DNA: TGCGCCAGCAGCTTGTGGGGCCTCGACCGTTCGGGCACTGAAGCTTTCTTT

clone size: NA
D gene: TRBD2
V gene: TRBV4-1
J gene: TRBJ2-5
CDR3 protein: CASSQGRGGSVETQYF
CDR3 DNA: TGCGCCAGCAGCCAAGGTCGGGGGGGTTCTGTAGAGACCCAGTACTTC

clone size: NA
D gene: TRBD1
V gene: TRBV18
J gene: TRBJ2-7
CDR3 protein: CASSPGLPRQGNYEQYF
CDR3 DNA: TGTGCCAGCTCACCTGGATTACCCAGACAGGGAAACTACGAGCAGTACTTC

clone size: NA
D gene: NA
V gene: TRBV6-1
J gene: TRBJ2-7
CDR3 protein: CASSVADTADYEQYF
CDR3 DNA: TGTGCCAGCAGTGTAGCGGACACGGCGGACTACGAGCAGTACTTC

clone size: NA
D gene: NA
V gene: TRBV6-6
J gene: TRBJ2-2
CDR3 protein: CASSYTTGSGGELFF
CDR3 DNA: TGTGCCAGCAGTTACACCACAGGGTCGGGCGGGGAGCTGTTTTTT

clone size: few
D gene: TRBD1
V gene: TRBV7-9
J gene: TRBJ1-5
CDR3 protein: CASSLTGAEQPQHF
CDR3 DNA: TGTGCCAGCAGCTTAACAGGGGCAGAACAGCCCCAGCATTTT

clone size: once
D gene: NA
V gene: TRBV9
J gene: TRBJ1-1
CDR3 protein: CASSADRNTEAFF
CDR3 DNA: TGTGCCAGCAGCGCAGACAGGAATACTGAAGCTTTCTTT

clone size: NA
D gene: NA
V gene: TRBV7-8
J gene: TRBJ2-3
CDR3 protein: CASSLSPTSTDTQYF
CDR3 DNA: TGTGCCAGCAGCTTATCCCCTACTAGCACAGATACGCAGTATTTT

clone size: NA
D gene: NA
V gene: TRBV7-9
J gene: TRBJ2-2
CDR3 protein: CASVPRRAVKLTGELFF
CDR3 DNA: TGTGCCAGCGTCCCTCGGCGGGCAGTAAAACTCACCGGGGAGCTGTTTTTT

clone size: few
D gene: TRBD1
V gene: TRBV6-5
J gene: TRBJ2-7
CDR3 protein: CASSSRTGGYEQYF
CDR3 DNA: TGTGCCAGCAGTTCCCGGACAGGGGGCTACGAGCAGTACTTC

clone size: once
D gene: NA
V gene: TRBV19
J gene: TRBJ2-7
CDR3 protein: CASSPQGISYEQYF
CDR3 DNA: TGTGCCAGTAGTCCTCAGGGAATAAGCTACGAGCAGTACTTC

clone size: NA
D gene: TRBD1
V gene: TRBV5-8
J gene: TRBJ1-5
CDR3 protein: CASSTRQGVGADF
CDR3 DNA: TGTGCCAGCAGCACGAGGCAGGGGGTAGGGGCGGATTTT

clone size: NA
D gene: TRBD2
V gene: TRBV2
J gene: TRBJ2-1
CDR3 protein: CASSSTSGRLASSYNEQFF
CDR3 DNA: TGTGCCAGCAGCTCCACTAGCGGGAGGCTCGCGAGCTCCTACAATGAGCAGTTCTTC

clone size: NA
D gene: TRBD1
V gene: TRBV25-1
J gene: TRBJ2-7
CDR3 protein: CAEVPGQHSYEQYF
CDR3 DNA: TGTGCCGAAGTGCCGGGACAGCACTCCTACGAGCAGTACTTC

clone size: NA
D gene: NA
V gene: TRBV5-1
J gene: TRBJ2-5
CDR3 protein: CASTPISGETQYF
CDR3 DNA: TGCGCCAGCACCCCTATCAGCGGAGAGACCCAGTACTTC

clone size: NA
D gene: TRBD1
V gene: TRBV5-1
J gene: TRBJ1-2
CDR3 protein: CASSPSGTGANYGYTF
CDR3 DNA: TGCGCCAGCAGCCCAAGCGGGACAGGGGCTAACTATGGCTACACCTTC